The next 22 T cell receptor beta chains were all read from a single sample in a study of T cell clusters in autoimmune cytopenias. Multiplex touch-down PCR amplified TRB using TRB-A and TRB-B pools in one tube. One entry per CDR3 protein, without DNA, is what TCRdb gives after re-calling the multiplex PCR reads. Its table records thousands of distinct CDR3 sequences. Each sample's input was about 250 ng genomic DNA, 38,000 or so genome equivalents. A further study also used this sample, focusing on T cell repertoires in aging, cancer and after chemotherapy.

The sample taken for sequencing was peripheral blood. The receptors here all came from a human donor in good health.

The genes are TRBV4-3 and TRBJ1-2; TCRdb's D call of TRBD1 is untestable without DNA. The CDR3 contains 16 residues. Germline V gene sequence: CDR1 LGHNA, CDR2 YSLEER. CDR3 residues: CASSPNDRESYYGYTF.

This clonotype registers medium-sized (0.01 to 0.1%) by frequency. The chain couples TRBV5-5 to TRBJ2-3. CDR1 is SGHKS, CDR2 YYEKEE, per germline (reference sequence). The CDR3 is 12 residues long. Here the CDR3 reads CASSFSPDTQYF.

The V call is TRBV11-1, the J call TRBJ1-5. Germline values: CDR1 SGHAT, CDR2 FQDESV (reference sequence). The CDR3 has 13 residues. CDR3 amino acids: CASSPSPTWHQHF. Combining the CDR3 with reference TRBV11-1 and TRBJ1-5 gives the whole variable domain EAEVAQSPRYKITEKSQAVAFWCDPISGHATLYWYRQILGQGPELLVQFQDESVVDDSQLPKDRFSAERLKGVDSTLKIQPAELGDSAMYLCASSPSPTWHQHFGDGTRLSIL.

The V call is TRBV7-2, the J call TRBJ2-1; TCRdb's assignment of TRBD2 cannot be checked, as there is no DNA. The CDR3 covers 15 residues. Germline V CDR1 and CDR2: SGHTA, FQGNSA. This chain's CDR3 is CASSWGRGGGNEQFF. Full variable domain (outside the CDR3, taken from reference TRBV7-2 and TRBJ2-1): GAGVSQSPSNKVTEKGKDVELRCDPISGHTALYWYRQSLGQGLEFLIYFQGNSAPDKSGLPSDRFSAERTGGSVSTLTIQRTQQEDSAVYLCASSWGRGGGNEQFFGPGTRLTVL.

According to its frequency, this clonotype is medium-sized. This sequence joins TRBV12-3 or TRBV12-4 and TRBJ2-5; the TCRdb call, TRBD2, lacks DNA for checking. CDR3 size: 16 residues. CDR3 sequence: CASRRGASEYQETQYF.

The CDR3 loop reads CASSPQRSLTNEKLFF. This chain uses TRBV7-9 with TRBJ1-4. CDR3 length: 16 residues. Germline V gene sequence: CDR1 SEHNR, CDR2 FQNEAQ (reference sequence).

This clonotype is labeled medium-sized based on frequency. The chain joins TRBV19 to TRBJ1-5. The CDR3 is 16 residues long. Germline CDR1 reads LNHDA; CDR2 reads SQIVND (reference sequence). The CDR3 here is CASSQNGAGGSQPQHF.

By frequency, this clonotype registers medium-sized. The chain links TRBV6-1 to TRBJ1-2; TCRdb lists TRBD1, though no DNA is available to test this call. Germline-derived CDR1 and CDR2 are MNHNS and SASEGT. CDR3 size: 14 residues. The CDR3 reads CASSEEGRNYGYTF.

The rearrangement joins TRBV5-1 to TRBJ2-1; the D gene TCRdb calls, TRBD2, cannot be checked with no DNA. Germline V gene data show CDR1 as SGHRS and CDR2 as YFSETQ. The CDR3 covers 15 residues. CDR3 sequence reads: CASSLVAGVINEQFF.

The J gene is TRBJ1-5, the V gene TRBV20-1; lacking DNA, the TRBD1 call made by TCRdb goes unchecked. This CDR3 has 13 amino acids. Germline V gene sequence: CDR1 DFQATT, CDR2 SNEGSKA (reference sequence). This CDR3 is CSARTGLGQPQHF.

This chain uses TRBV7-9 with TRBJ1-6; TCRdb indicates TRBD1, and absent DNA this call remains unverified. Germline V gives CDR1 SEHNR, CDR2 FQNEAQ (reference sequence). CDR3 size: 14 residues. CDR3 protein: CASSADSRNSPLHF.

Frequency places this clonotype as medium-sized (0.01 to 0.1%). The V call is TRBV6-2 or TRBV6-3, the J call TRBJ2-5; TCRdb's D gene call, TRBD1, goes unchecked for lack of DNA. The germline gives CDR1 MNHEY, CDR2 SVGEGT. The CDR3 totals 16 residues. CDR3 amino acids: CASSYRGGRFQETQYF.

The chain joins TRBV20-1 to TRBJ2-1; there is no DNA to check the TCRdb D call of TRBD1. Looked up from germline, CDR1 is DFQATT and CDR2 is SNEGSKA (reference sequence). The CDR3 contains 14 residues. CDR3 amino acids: CSASGNIGGQEQFF.

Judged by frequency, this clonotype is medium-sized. The CDR3 reads CASSGIRTNYGYTF. The V gene is TRBV6-6, the J gene TRBJ1-2. Germline V gene lookup returns CDR1 MNHNY and CDR2 SVGAGI (reference sequence). This CDR3 spans 14 amino acids.

The chain's CDR3 is CASSKDRGYTF. The rearrangement uses TRBV7-2 and TRBJ1-2; the D gene TCRdb calls, TRBD1, cannot be checked with no DNA. From germline, CDR1 is SGHTA and CDR2 FQGNSA. The CDR3 covers 11 residues.

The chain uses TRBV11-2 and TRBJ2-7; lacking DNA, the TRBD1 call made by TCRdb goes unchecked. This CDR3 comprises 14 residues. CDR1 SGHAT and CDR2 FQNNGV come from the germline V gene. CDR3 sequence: CASRSGTGPSEQYF.

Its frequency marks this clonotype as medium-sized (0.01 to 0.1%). The CDR3 sequence: CASSSYDYSGRDIQETQYF. The rearrangement links TRBV12-3 or TRBV12-4 to TRBJ2-5; TCRdb proposes TRBD2, but this gene call is untestable without DNA. The CDR3 extends over 19 amino acids.

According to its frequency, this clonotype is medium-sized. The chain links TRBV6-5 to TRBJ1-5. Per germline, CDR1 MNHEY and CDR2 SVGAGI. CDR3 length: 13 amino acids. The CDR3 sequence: CASSYGGNQPQHF.

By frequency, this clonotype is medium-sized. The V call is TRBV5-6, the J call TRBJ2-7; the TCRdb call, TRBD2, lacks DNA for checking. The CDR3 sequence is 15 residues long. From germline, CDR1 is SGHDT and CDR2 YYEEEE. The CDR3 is CASSLEGTSGYEQYF. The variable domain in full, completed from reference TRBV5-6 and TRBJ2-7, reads DAGVTQSPTHLIKTRGQQVTLRCSPKSGHDTVSWYQQALGQGPQFIFQYYEEEERQRGNFPDRFSGHQFPNYSSELNVNALLLGDSALYLCASSLEGTSGYEQYFGPGTRLTVT.

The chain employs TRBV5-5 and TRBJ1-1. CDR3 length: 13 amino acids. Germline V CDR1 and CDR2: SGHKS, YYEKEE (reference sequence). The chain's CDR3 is CASSLDLHTEAFF.

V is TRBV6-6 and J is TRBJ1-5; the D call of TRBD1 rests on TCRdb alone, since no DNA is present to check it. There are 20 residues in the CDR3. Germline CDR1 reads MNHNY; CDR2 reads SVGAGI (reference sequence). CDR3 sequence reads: CASESRSGQGADPSNQPQHF.

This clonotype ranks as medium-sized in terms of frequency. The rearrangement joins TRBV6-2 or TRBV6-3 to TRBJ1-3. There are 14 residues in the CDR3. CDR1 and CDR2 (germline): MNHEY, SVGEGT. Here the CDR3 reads CASSLRLSGNTIYF.